This TCR beta chain stems from a study of cytomegalovirus exposure and HLA in healthy donors. About the study: In a later analysis, the approximately 120 validation repertoires were reported to have used the same platform as the 666 first-cohort repertoires. Study results and limitations: Rare sequences made up most TCRs, while some public TCRs were found in many donors. In vitro experiments confirmed that three CMV-associated chains were specific for CMV antigens.

Produced via immunoSEQ multiplex PCR; TCRdb's table is partial and in-frame only. Of 59,000 or so clones listed, approximately 89% are singletons. The donors were in the approximately 120-subject validation cohort; that cohort was separate from the roughly 700-subject first cohort. This clone was seen more than once but under ten times. What it binds is not known. CDR1 SGHTA and CDR2 FQGTGA come from the germline V gene. This CDR3 is 13 amino acids long. Trimming stripped 3 bases from V and 4 bases from J, with 6 bases between. Sequencing was performed on PBMCs. The V and J genes are TRBV7-3 and TRBJ2-2, with a tentative D call TRBD1 (6 bases). This clonotype was obtained from a young woman in good health and CMV-seronegative. CDR3 coding DNA: TGTGCCAGCAGCTTGGACAGCACCGGGGAGCTGTTTTTT. Protein: CASSLDSTGELFF.